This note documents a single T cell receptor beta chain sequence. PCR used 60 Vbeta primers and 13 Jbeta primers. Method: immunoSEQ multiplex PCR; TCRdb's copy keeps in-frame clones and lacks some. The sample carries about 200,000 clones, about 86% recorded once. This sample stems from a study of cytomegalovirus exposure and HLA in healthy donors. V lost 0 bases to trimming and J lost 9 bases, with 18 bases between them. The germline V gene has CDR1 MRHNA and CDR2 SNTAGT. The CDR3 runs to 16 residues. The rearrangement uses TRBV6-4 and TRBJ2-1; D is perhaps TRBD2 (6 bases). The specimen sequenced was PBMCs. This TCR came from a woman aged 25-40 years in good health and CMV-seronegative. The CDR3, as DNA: TGTGCCAGCAGTGACTCGCTTCTAGCGAAAGTTGGTGAGCAGTTCTTC. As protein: CASSDSLLAKVGEQFF.